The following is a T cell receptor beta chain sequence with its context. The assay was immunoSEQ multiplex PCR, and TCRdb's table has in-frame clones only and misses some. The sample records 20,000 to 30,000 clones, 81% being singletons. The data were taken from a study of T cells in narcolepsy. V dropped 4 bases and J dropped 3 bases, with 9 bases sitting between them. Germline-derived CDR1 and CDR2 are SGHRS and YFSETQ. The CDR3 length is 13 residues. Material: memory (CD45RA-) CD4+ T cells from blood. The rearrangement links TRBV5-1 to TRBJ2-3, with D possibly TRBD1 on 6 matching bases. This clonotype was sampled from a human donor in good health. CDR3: CASSGQGTDTQYF. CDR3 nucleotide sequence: TGCGCCAGCAGCGGGCAGGGGACAGATACGCAGTATTTT.